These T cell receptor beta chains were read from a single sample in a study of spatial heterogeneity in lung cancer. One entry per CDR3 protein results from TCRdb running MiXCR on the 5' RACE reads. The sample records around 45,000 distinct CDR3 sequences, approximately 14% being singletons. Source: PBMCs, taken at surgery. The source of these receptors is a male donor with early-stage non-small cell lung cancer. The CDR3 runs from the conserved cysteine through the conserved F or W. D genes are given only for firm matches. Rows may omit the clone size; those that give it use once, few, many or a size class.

CDR3: CSASGDSSYNEQFF
DNA: TGCAGTGCTAGTGGGGACTCCTCCTACAATGAGCAGTTCTTC
V: TRBV20-1
size: NA
J: TRBJ2-1
D: NA

CDR3: CASSQGIGLNTEAFF
DNA: TGCGCCAGCAGCCAAGGGATCGGGCTGAACACTGAAGCTTTCTTT
V: TRBV4-3
size: few
J: TRBJ1-1
D: NA

CDR3: CASSPGFRGLQETQYF
DNA: TGTGCCAGCAGTCCCGGATTCCGGGGGCTCCAAGAGACCCAGTACTTC
V: TRBV12-3/TRBV12-4
size: many
J: TRBJ2-5
D: NA

CDR3: CASSPGGLGDNEQFF
DNA: TGCGCCAGCAGCCCGGGAGGCCTGGGAGACAATGAGCAGTTCTTC
V: TRBV5-1
size: many
J: TRBJ2-1
D: TRBD2

CDR3: CASSDPGLAGANEQFF
DNA: TGTGCCAGCAGTGACCCGGGACTAGCAGGGGCTAATGAGCAGTTCTTC
V: TRBV6-5
size: few
J: TRBJ2-1
D: TRBD2

CDR3: CASSSGRPGLAGGPYEQYF
DNA: TGTGCCAGCAGCTCGGGACGTCCGGGACTAGCGGGAGGGCCCTACGAGCAGTACTTC
V: TRBV5-8
size: NA
J: TRBJ2-7
D: TRBD2

CDR3: CASSYFGTRAFF
DNA: TGTGCCAGCAGTTACTTTGGGACACGGGCTTTCTTT
V: TRBV6-2/TRBV6-3
size: once
J: TRBJ1-1
D: NA

CDR3: CASSYHGTRGGELFF
DNA: TGTGCCAGCAGTTACCACGGGACTAGGGGAGGAGAGCTGTTTTTT
V: TRBV6-5
size: few
J: TRBJ2-2
D: TRBD2

CDR3: CASSPSRTSGGANEQFF
DNA: TGTGCCAGCAGCCCCTCCAGGACTAGCGGAGGGGCGAATGAGCAGTTCTTC
V: TRBV3-1
size: many
J: TRBJ2-1
D: TRBD2

CDR3: CASSPQVGEVTGELFF
DNA: TGTGCCAGCAGCCCCCAGGTGGGGGAGGTCACCGGGGAGCTGTTTTTT
V: TRBV7-6
size: many
J: TRBJ2-2
D: NA

CDR3: CASTARESSYNEQFF
DNA: TGTGCCAGCACCGCCAGGGAGAGCTCCTACAATGAGCAGTTCTTC
V: TRBV25-1
size: few
J: TRBJ2-1
D: NA

CDR3: CSAPQGVGGETQYF
DNA: TGCAGTGCTCCCCAGGGGGTGGGTGGAGAGACCCAGTACTTC
V: TRBV20-1
size: many
J: TRBJ2-5
D: TRBD1

CDR3: CASSRRSGLAGGRTDTQYF
DNA: TGTGCCAGCAGCCGTCGGTCGGGACTAGCGGGGGGCCGCACAGATACGCAGTATTTT
V: TRBV3-1
size: many
J: TRBJ2-3
D: TRBD2

CDR3: CASSGDTGFQETQYF
DNA: TGCGCCAGCAGCGGGGACACGGGTTTCCAAGAGACCCAGTACTTC
V: TRBV5-1
size: few
J: TRBJ2-5
D: NA

CDR3: CASSFQGGTNEKLFF
DNA: TGTGCCAGCAGCTTCCAGGGGGGAACTAATGAAAAACTGTTTTTT
V: TRBV7-9
size: few
J: TRBJ1-4
D: TRBD1

CDR3: CASSFEALPGDEQYF
DNA: TGTGCCAGCAGCTTCGAGGCTCTACCTGGGGACGAGCAGTACTTC
V: TRBV7-8
size: many
J: TRBJ2-7
D: NA

CDR3: CASSYTTTGSVEPQHF
DNA: TGTGCCAGCAGTTACACTACGACAGGGTCCGTCGAACCCCAGCATTTT
V: TRBV6-6
size: NA
J: TRBJ1-5
D: TRBD1

CDR3: CASAGAHERAFF
DNA: TGTGCCAGCGCTGGGGCCCATGAGAGAGCTTTCTTT
V: TRBV6-6
size: many
J: TRBJ1-1
D: NA

CDR3: CASSPPRETPDTQYF
DNA: TGTGCCAGCAGCCCTCCGCGGGAGACGCCAGATACGCAGTATTTT
V: TRBV27
size: medium-sized
J: TRBJ2-3
D: TRBD2

CDR3: CASSSRLAVSGNTIYF
DNA: TGTGCCAGCAGCTCCCGTCTTGCGGTCTCTGGAAACACCATATATTTT
V: TRBV7-9
size: NA
J: TRBJ1-3
D: NA

CDR3: CASSLGTASNEQFF
DNA: TGTGCCAGCAGCCTCGGGACTGCGAGCAATGAGCAGTTCTTC
V: TRBV7-8
size: many
J: TRBJ2-1
D: NA

CDR3: CSGGETYEQYF
DNA: TGCTCGGGGGGGGAGACCTACGAGCAGTACTTC
V: TRBV29-1
size: many
J: TRBJ2-7
D: TRBD2

CDR3: CASSFPGDGKNIQYF
DNA: TGTGCCAGCAGTTTCCCAGGGGACGGCAAAAACATTCAGTACTTC
V: TRBV28
size: NA
J: TRBJ2-4
D: NA

CDR3: CASSSTDYSNQPQHF
DNA: TGTGCCAGCAGTTCGACAGATTATAGCAATCAGCCCCAGCATTTT
V: TRBV28
size: many
J: TRBJ1-5
D: NA

CDR3: CATGDRGLPQHF
DNA: TGTGCCACCGGGGACAGGGGGCTCCCCCAGCATTTT
V: TRBV24-1
size: few
J: TRBJ1-5
D: TRBD1

CDR3: CASSPSGLNEKLFF
DNA: TGTGCCAGCTCACCAAGTGGTCTTAATGAAAAACTGTTTTTT
V: TRBV18
size: few
J: TRBJ1-4
D: NA

CDR3: CASSLKSLQLPYGYTF
DNA: TGTGCCAGCAGTTTAAAATCTTTGCAGCTCCCCTATGGCTACACCTTC
V: TRBV27
size: NA
J: TRBJ1-2
D: NA

CDR3: CASSFLAGVVTDTQYF
DNA: TGTGCCAGCAGCTTTCTAGCGGGAGTCGTCACAGATACGCAGTATTTT
V: TRBV7-2
size: few
J: TRBJ2-3
D: TRBD2

CDR3: CASSQAPPGTGGVETQYF
DNA: TGCGCCAGCAGCCAAGCCCCGCCGGGGACAGGGGGCGTAGAGACCCAGTACTTC
V: TRBV4-1
size: NA
J: TRBJ2-5
D: TRBD1

CDR3: CASSLASGPQETQYF
DNA: TGCGCCAGCAGCTTGGCCTCCGGTCCGCAAGAGACCCAGTACTTC
V: TRBV5-1
size: NA
J: TRBJ2-5
D: NA

CDR3: CASSQGLARYYEQYF
DNA: TGTGCCAGCAGCCAAGGACTAGCGCGATACTACGAGCAGTACTTC
V: TRBV3-1
size: NA
J: TRBJ2-7
D: TRBD2

CDR3: CAISEQSSYNEQFF
DNA: TGTGCCATCAGTGAACAGAGCTCCTACAATGAGCAGTTCTTC
V: TRBV10-3
size: few
J: TRBJ2-1
D: NA

CDR3: CASSLRGRDWETQYF
DNA: TGTGCCAGCAGTTTAAGGGGGCGGGATTGGGAGACCCAGTACTTC
V: TRBV27
size: few
J: TRBJ2-5
D: NA

CDR3: CASSPVLARDEQFF
DNA: TGTGCCAGCTCACCTGTCCTAGCTCGCGATGAGCAGTTCTTC
V: TRBV18
size: NA
J: TRBJ2-1
D: NA